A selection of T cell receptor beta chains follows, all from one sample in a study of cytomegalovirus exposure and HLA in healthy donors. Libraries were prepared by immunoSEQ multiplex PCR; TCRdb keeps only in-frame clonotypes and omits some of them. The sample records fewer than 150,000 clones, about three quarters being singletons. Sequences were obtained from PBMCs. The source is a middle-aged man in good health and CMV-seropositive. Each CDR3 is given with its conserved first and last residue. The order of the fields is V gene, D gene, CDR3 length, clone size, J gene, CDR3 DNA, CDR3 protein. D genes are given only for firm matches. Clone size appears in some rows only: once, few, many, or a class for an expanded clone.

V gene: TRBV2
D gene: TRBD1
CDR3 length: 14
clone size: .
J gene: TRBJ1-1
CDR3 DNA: TGTGCCAGCAGGGGACAGGAGCTTAGCTCTGAAGCTTTCTTT
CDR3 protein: CASRGQELSSEAFF

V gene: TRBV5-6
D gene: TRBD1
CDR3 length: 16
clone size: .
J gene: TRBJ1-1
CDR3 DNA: TGTGCCAGCAGCTTGGACAGGGGAAGCGTCTTGTCTGAAGCTTTCTTT
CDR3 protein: CASSLDRGSVLSEAFF

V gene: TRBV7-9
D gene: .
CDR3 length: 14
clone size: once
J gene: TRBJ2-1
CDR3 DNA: TGTGCCAGCAGCTTCCGGGACTCTTCGTATGAGCAGTTCTTC
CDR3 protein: CASSFRDSSYEQFF

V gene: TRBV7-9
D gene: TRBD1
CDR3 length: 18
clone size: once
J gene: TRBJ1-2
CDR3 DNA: TGTGCCAGCAGCTTAGCGCAACAGGGGGCGTCGGGAATTGATGGCTACACCTTC
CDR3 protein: CASSLAQQGASGIDGYTF

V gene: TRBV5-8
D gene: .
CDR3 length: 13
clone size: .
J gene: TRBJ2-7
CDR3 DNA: TGTGCCAGCAGCGGACTTAACTCCTACGAGCAGTACTTC
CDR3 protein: CASSGLNSYEQYF

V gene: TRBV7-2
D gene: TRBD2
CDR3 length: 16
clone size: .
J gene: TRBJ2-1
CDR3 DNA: TGTGCCAGCAGCTTAGAACTAGCGGGAGCTAGAAATGAGCAGTTCTTC
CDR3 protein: CASSLELAGARNEQFF

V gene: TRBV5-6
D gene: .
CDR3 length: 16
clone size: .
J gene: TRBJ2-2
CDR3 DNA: TGTGCCAGCAGCTTGGGACCCTCCGCGAGGACCGGGGAGCTGTTTTTT
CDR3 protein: CASSLGPSARTGELFF

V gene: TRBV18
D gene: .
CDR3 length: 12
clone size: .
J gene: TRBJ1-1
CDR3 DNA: TGTGCCAGCTCACCGAGACGGGATGAAGCTTTCTTT
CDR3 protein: CASSPRRDEAFF

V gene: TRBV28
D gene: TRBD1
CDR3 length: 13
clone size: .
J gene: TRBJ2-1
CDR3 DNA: TGTGCCAGCAGTTTCGTTACAGGGGTTGAGCAGTTCTTC
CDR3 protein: CASSFVTGVEQFF

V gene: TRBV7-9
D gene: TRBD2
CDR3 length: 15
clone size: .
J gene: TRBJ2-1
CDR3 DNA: TGTGCCACCTTAGCGGGGGCCGTGCCGAGCGATGAGCAGTTCTTC
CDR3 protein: CATLAGAVPSDEQFF

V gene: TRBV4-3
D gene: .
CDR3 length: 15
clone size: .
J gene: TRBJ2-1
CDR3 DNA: TGCGCCAGCAGCCCATCCTTGAGCTCCTACAATGAGCAGTTCTTC
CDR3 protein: CASSPSLSSYNEQFF

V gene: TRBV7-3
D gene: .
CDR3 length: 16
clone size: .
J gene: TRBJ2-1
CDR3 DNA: TGTGCCAGCAGCTTAATTGTTGTATCGGGTTTCGGTGAGCAGTTCTTC
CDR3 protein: CASSLIVVSGFGEQFF

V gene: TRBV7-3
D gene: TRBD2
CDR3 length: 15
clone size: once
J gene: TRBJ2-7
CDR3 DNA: TGTGCCAGCAGCTCGGGAGCGGGAGCAAGCGACGAGCAGTACTTC
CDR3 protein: CASSSGAGASDEQYF

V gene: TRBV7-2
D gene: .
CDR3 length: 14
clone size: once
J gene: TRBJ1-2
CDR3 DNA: TGTGCCAGCAGCTTAGTGAATAGCCTGTATGGCTACACCTTC
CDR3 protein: CASSLVNSLYGYTF

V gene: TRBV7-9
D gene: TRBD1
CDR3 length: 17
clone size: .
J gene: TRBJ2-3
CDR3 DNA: TGTGCCAGCAGATCTATCAGGGGACAGGGGATTTTAGATACGCAGTATTTT
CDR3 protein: CASRSIRGQGILDTQYF

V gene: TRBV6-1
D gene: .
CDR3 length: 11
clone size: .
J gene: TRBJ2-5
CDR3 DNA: TGTGCCAGCAGTGAGTCGGAGACCCAGTACTTC
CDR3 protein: CASSESETQYF

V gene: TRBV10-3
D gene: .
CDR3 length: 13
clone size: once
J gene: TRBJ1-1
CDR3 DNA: TGTGCCATCCGAGCTACAGCGAACACTGAAGCTTTCTTT
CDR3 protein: CAIRATANTEAFF

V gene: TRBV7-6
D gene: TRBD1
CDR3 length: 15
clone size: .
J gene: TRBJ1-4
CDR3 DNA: TGTGCCAGCAGCTTACTGCAGGGGGCTGGGGAAAAACTGTTTTTT
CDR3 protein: CASSLLQGAGEKLFF

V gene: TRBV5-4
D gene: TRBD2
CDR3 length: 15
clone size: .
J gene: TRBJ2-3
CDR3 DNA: TGTGCCAGCAGCCCCGGACTAGGGGGCACAGATACGCAGTATTTT
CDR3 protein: CASSPGLGGTDTQYF

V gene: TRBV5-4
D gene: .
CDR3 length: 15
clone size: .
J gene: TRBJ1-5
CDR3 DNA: TGTGCCAGCAGCTTGGGGCCTGCTGGCAATCAGCCCCAGCATTTT
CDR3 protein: CASSLGPAGNQPQHF

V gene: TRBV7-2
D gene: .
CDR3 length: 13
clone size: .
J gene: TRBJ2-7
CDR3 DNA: TGTGCCAGCAGCTTAGACAGGGCCTACGAGCAGTACTTC
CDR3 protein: CASSLDRAYEQYF

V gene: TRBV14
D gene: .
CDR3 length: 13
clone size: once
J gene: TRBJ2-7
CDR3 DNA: TGTGCCAGCAGCCCCCGGGATGCGATCGAGCAGTACTTC
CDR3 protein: CASSPRDAIEQYF

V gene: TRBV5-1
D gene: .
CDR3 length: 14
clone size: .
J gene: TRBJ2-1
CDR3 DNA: TGCGCCAGCGGGAGGGGGGGGCTCGACAATGAGCAGTTCTTC
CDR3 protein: CASGRGGLDNEQFF

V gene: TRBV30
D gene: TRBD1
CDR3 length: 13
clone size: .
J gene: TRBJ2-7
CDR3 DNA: TGTGCCTCCTCCGGGACAGGGTCCTACGAGCAGTACTTC
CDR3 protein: CASSGTGSYEQYF

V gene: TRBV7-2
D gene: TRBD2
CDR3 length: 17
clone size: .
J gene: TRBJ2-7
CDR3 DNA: TGTGCCAGCAGCTTGCGGACTAGCGGGAGCCAACCCTACGAGCAGTACTTC
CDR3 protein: CASSLRTSGSQPYEQYF

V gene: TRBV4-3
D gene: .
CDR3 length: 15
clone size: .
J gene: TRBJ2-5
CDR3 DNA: TGCGCCAGCAGCCAAGATTCGGCGGGCCTAGAGACCCAGTACTTC
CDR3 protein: CASSQDSAGLETQYF

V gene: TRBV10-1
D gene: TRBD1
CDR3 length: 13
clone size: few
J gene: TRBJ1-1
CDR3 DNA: TGCGCCAGCAGTGAGTCGACAGGGGGCCGGGCTTTCTTT
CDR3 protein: CASSESTGGRAFF

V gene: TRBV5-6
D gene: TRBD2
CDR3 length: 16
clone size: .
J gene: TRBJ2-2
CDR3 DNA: TGTGCCAGCAGCTTTAACGGGGGGGCCTCTGGCGGGGAGCTGTTTTTT
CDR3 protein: CASSFNGGASGGELFF